The 20 T cell receptor beta chains reported below all come from one sample, sequenced in a study of shared clonotypes between healthy human individuals. Repertoires were generated with immunoSEQ multiplex PCR, while TCRdb's copy carries only in-frame clones and drops some. The table has 2 million to 2.5 million clones, approximately 94% seen once. The sequencing input was naive CD4+ T cells sorted from blood. Subset described: CD45RA+ positively selected. Source of these receptors: a man aged 18 to 35 in good health.

This chain connects TRBV18 to TRBJ2-7, with D possibly being TRBD1 (6 bases). Trimming took 3 bases from V and 0 from J, leaving 15 bases between them. The CDR3 extends over 16 amino acids. Germline-derived CDR1 and CDR2 are KGHSH and LQKENI. The CDR3, as DNA: TGTGCCAGCTCACCTTACGAGGGGGTGAACTCCTACGAGCAGTACTTC. Its protein product is CASSPYEGVNSYEQYF. The whole variable domain, remainder taken from reference TRBV18 and TRBJ2-7, is NAGVMQNPRHLVRRRGQEARLRCSPMKGHSHVYWYRQLPEEGLKFMVYLQKENIIDESGMPKERFSAEFPKEGPSILRIQQVVRGDSAAYFCASSPYEGVNSYEQYFGPGTRLTVT.

The gene calls are TRBV7-2 and TRBJ2-7, with TRBD1 matching 9 bases. The germline gives CDR1 SGHTA, CDR2 FQGNSA. There are 15 residues in the CDR3. The V and J ends lost 4 bases and 6 bases, in that order; junction bases with no gene match: 10. The CDR3 bases are TGTGCCAGCAGCTCCCGAGGGACAGGGTTCTCCGAGCAGTACTTC. It specifies CASSSRGTGFSEQYF.

The chain joins TRBV19 to TRBJ2-3; D may be TRBD1 (5 bases). V lost 4 bases and J lost 1, with 12 bases in between. CDR1 is LNHDA and CDR2 is SQIVND in the germline V gene (reference sequence). There are 15 residues in the CDR3. CDR3 bases: TGTGCCAGTAGTAAGCAGGGCTGGGGCACAGATACGCAGTATTTT. It translates to CASSKQGWGTDTQYF.

Comment on this clone: At the DNA level, this CDR3 is encoded by other sequences in the same sample as well. V usage is TRBV5-1 and J usage is TRBJ2-4; TRBD2 matches 9 bases. V was clipped by 4 bases and J by 0 bases; unmatched bases: 2. Germline V gene data show CDR1 as SGHRS and CDR2 as YFSETQ. The CDR3 is 15 amino acids. The CDR3 protein is CASSPLAGAKNIQYF. DNA of the CDR3: TGCGCCAGCAGCCCACTAGCGGGAGCCAAAAACATTCAGTACTTC.

The V and J genes are TRBV5-4 and TRBJ2-7; D may be TRBD1 or TRBD2 (5 bases each). This CDR3 has 14 amino acids. Trimming removed 5 bases from V and 5 bases from J, with 17 bases in between. The germline V gene has CDR1 SGHNT and CDR2 YYREEE (reference sequence). This CDR3 is CASSLPGPHHEQYF. The DNA for the CDR3 is TGTGCCAGCAGTCTTCCGGGACCGCACCACGAGCAGTACTTC. Looking up the rest from reference TRBV5-4 and TRBJ2-7 gives the full variable domain: ETGVTQSPTHLIKTRGQQVTLRCSSQSGHNTVSWYQQALGQGPQFIFQYYREEENGRGNFPPRFSGLQFPNYSSELNVNALELDDSALYLCASSLPGPHHEQYFGPGTRLTVT.

This clone was picked up one time. The chain uses TRBV12-2 and TRBJ2-7. TRBV12-2 is classified as a pseudogene. The CDR3 has 13 amino acids. This CDR3 is CAPSGELSYEQYF. The DNA for the CDR3 is TGTGCACCCTCCGGCGAGCTCTCCTACGAGCAGTACTTC.

The rearrangement links TRBV28 to TRBJ2-2; no firm D call. This CDR3 has 14 amino acids. Trimming shortened V by 1 base and J by 7 bases, and 10 bases separated the two germline ends. The germline V gene encodes CDR1 MDHEN and CDR2 SYDVKM. The CDR3 coding sequence is TGTGCCAGCAGTTTATTCAGAGGTCTCGGGGAGCTGTTTTTT. Its translation is CASSLFRGLGELFF. The full variable domain, with the rest looked up from reference TRBV28 and TRBJ2-2, is DVKVTQSSRYLVKRTGEKVFLECVQDMDHENMFWYRQDPGLGLRLIYFSYDVKMKEKGDIPEGYSVSREKKERFSLILESASTNQTSMYLCASSLFRGLGELFFGEGSRLTVL.

J is TRBJ2-7 and V is TRBV18; D unresolved. V shed 6 bases and J shed 2 bases, with 17 bases lying between them. There are 15 residues in the CDR3. The germline V gene encodes CDR1 KGHSH and CDR2 LQKENI. CDR3 coding DNA: TGTGCCAGCTCCCCGGTGGCAGTTCCTACCTACGAGCAGTACTTC. Its translation is CASSPVAVPTYEQYF.

This sequence joins TRBV6-4 and TRBJ1-6; D perhaps matches TRBD1 (6 bases). CDR1 is MRHNA, CDR2 SNTAGT, per germline. CDR3 length equals 14 residues. Trimming removed 4 bases from V and 6 bases from J, with 10 bases in between. CDR3 sequence: CASSVGGPNSPLHF. In DNA form, the CDR3 reads TGTGCCAGCAGTGTGGGGGGCCCTAATTCACCCCTCCACTTT.

CDR3 nucleotide sequence: TGTGCCAGCAGTGAACCGCGGGGGGGCGGAGAGACCCAGTACTTC. Protein: CASSEPRGGGETQYF. J is TRBJ2-5 and V is TRBV2, with 9 bases identical to TRBD2. Germline CDR1 is SNHLY and CDR2 is FYNNEI. J lost 4 bases, V lost 2 bases, and 5 bases had no gene match. The CDR3 length is 15 residues.

The chain has TRBV6-5 and TRBJ2-3; TRBD2 might be the D (6 bases). This CDR3 is 16 amino acids long. The germline V gene has CDR1 MNHEY and CDR2 SVGAGI. V lost 0 bases and J 5 bases, leaving 15 bases between the germline ends. The CDR3, as DNA: TGTGCCAGCAGTTACTCTTCCCTCCAGGGAGGAGATACGCAGTATTTT. Its protein product is CASSYSSLQGGDTQYF.

The chain uses TRBV6-6 and TRBJ2-2; possibly TRBD1 for D (6 bases). Between the trimmed V and J ends, which lost 2 bases and 15 bases, there was a span of 10 bases. Germline V lookup: CDR1 MNHNY, CDR2 SVGAGI (reference sequence). This CDR3 comprises 11 residues. The CDR3 nucleotides are TGTGCCAGCAGTTACCAGGGGCGGTTGTTTTTT. Translation: CASSYQGRLFF.

The chain carries TRBV27 and TRBJ2-2; D possibly matches TRBD1 or TRBD2 (6 bases each). Deletions cut 2 bases from V and 3 bases from J, with 10 bases between. The CDR3 sequence is 15 residues long. Germline values: CDR1 MNHEY, CDR2 SMNVEV (reference sequence). CDR3 bases: TGTGCCAGCAGTTTAGTGGGGGGCTACACCGGGGAGCTGTTTTTT. Its protein product is CASSLVGGYTGELFF.

CDR3 protein: CASSQGRGGADYGYTF. DNA of the CDR3: TGCGCCAGCAGCCAAGGGAGGGGGGGCGCGGACTATGGCTACACCTTC. This chain links TRBV4-1 with TRBJ1-2, with a possible D match to TRBD1 (6 bases). The CDR3 extends over 16 amino acids. Trimming stripped 1 base from V and 3 bases from J, with 15 bases between. In germline, CDR1 is MGHRA, CDR2 YSYEKL.

V usage is TRBV7-9 and J usage is TRBJ1-3, with 8 bases identical to TRBD1. The ends lost 3 bases at V and 4 bases at J; junction bases unmatched: 5. Germline CDR1 and CDR2: SEHNR and FQNEAQ (reference sequence). CDR3 size: 15 residues. Here the CDR3 reads CASSFRQGSGNTIYF. CDR3 coding DNA: TGTGCCAGCAGCTTTAGACAGGGGTCCGGAAACACCATATATTTT.

This rearrangement joins TRBV5-6 to TRBJ2-7; TRBD1 matches at 9 bases. This CDR3 region has 16 residues. CDR1 SGHDT and CDR2 YYEEEE come from the germline V gene. The ends lost 4 bases at V and 6 bases at J; junction bases unmatched: 14. The CDR3 nucleotides are TGTGCCAGCAGCCGTGGGGGACAGGGTCAGGGTCTCGAGCAGTACTTC. This encodes CASSRGGQGQGLEQYF.

This clone appeared once. The V and J genes are TRBV7-2 and TRBJ2-3; the D is unclear. Trimming left V 2 bases short and J 2 bases short, with 8 bases between. From germline, CDR1 is SGHTA and CDR2 FQGNSA. This CDR3 region has 14 residues. CDR3 nucleotides: TGTGCCAGCAGCTTAATCCCCTTCACAGATACGCAGTATTTT. Encoded protein: CASSLIPFTDTQYF.

This clone was counted once. The same CDR3 arises from other DNA sequences in this sample as well. The chain couples TRBV5-1 to TRBJ1-2; D is unresolved. Germline lookup yields CDR1 SGHRS and CDR2 YFSETQ. V shed 2 bases and J shed 1 base, with 6 bases lying between them. The CDR3 contains 13 residues. The chain's CDR3 is CASSLTVNYGYTF. DNA of the CDR3: TGCGCCAGCAGCTTAACAGTTAACTATGGCTACACCTTC. The entire variable domain, with the rest obtained from reference TRBV5-1 and TRBJ1-2, is as follows: KAGVTQTPRYLIKTRGQQVTLSCSPISGHRSVSWYQQTPGQGLQFLFEYFSETQRNKGNFPGRFSGRQFSNSRSEMNVSTLELGDSALYLCASSLTVNYGYTFGSGTRLTVV.

For this clone: Distinct nucleotide sequences in the sample also encode this CDR3. The chain carries TRBV5-4 and TRBJ2-7; D is unclear. This CDR3 has 14 amino acids. The germline V gene encodes CDR1 SGHNT and CDR2 YYREEE (reference sequence). Trimming pared 4 bases from V and 0 bases from J, leaving 11 bases between. CDR3 bases: TGTGCCAGCAGCAGGACCTTGAGCTCCTACGAGCAGTACTTC. Translation gives CASSRTLSSYEQYF.

The chain couples TRBV7-8 to TRBJ1-5; D is ambiguous. CDR3 size: 16 residues. Looked up from germline, CDR1 is SGHVS and CDR2 is FQNEAQ. The V end was cut by 5 bases, the J end by 2 bases, with 16 bases between. The CDR3 DNA sequence: TGTGCCAGCAGCCACCCGACGGCTAGTGGCAATCAGCCCCAGCATTTT. This encodes CASSHPTASGNQPQHF.